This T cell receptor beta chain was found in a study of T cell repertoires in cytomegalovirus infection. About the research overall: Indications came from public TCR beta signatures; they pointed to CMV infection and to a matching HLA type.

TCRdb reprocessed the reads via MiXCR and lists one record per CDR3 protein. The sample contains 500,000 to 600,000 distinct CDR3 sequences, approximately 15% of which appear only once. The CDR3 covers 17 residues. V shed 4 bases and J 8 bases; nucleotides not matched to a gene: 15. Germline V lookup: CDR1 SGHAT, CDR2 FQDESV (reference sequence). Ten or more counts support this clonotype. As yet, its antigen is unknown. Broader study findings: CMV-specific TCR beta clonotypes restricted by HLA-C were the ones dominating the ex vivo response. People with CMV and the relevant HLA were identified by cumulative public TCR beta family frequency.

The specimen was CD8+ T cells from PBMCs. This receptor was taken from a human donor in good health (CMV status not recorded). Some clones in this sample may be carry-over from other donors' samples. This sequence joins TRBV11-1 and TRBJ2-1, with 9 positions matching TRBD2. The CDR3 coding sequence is TGTGCCAGCAGCTACCCCGGGCGGGAGGGCCTGGGCGATGAGCAGTTCTTC. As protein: CASSYPGREGLGDEQFF.